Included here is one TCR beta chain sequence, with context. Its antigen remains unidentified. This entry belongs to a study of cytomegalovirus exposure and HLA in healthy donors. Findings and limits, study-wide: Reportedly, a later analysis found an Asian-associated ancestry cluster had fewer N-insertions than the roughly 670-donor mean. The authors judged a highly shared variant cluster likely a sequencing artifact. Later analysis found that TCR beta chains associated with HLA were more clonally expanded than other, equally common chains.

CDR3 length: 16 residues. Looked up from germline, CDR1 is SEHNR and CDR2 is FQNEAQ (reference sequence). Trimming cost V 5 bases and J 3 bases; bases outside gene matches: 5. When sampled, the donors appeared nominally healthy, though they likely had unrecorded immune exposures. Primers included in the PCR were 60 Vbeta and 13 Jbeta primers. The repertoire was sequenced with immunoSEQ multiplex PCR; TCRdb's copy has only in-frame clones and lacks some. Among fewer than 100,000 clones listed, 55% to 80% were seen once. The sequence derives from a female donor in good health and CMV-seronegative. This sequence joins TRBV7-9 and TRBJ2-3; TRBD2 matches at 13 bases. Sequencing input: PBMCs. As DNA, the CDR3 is TGTGCCAGCAGCCCCGGGACTAGCGGGGCGACAGATACGCAGTATTTT. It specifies CASSPGTSGATDTQYF.